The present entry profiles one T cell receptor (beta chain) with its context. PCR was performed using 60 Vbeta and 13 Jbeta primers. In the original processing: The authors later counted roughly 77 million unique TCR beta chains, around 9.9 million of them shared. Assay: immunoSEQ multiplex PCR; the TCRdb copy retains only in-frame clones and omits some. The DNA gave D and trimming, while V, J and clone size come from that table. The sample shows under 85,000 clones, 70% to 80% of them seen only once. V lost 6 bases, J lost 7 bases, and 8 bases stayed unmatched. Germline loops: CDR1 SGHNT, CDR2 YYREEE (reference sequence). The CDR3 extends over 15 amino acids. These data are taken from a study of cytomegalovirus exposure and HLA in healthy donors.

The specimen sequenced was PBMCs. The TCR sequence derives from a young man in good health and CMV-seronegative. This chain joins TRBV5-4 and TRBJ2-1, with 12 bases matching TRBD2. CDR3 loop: CASNPRLAGVNEQFF. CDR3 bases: TGTGCCAGCAACCCGCGACTAGCGGGGGTTAATGAGCAGTTCTTC.